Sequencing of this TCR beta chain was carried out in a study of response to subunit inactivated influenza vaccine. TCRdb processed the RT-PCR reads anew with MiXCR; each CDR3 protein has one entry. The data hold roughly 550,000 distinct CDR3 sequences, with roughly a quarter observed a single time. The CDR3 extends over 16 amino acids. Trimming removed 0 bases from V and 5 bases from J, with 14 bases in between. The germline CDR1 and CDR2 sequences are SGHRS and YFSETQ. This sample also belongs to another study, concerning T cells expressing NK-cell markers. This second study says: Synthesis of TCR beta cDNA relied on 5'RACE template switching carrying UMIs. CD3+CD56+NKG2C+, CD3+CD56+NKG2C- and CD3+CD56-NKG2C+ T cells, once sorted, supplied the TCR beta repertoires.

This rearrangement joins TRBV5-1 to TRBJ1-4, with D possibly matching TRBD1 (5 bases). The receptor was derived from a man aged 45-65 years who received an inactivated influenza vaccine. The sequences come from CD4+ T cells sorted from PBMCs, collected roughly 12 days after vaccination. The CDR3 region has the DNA TGCGCCAGCAGCTTGGCGGGGACCGTTAGGAATGAAAAACTGTTTTTT. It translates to CASSLAGTVRNEKLFF.